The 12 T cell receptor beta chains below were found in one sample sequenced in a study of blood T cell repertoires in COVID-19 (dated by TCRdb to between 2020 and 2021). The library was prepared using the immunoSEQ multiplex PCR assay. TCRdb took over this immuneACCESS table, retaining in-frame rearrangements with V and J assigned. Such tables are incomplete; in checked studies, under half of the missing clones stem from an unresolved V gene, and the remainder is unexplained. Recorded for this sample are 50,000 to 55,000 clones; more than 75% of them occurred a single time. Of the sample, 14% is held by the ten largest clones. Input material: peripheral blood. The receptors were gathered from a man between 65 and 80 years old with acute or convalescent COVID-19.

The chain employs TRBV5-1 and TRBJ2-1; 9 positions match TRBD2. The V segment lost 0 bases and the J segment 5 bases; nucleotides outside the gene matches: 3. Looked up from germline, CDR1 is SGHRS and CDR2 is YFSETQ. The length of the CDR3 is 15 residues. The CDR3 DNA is TGCGCCAGCAGCTTGGTTAGCGGGGGAAACAATGAGCAGTTCTTC. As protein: CASSLVSGGNNEQFF.

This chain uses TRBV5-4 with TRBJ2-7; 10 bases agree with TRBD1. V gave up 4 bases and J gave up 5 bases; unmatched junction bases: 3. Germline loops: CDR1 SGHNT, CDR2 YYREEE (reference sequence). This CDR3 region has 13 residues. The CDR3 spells CASSHGTGDEQYV. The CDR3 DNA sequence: TGTGCCAGCAGCCACGGGACAGGGGACGAGCAGTACGTC.

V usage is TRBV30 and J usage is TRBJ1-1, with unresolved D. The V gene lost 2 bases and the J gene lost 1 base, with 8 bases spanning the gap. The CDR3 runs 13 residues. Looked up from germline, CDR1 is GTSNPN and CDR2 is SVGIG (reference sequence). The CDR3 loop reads CAWSLASNTEAFF. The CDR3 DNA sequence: TGTGCCTGGAGTTTAGCTTCGAACACTGAAGCTTTCTTT. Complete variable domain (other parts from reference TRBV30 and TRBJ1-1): SQTIHQWPATLVQPVGSPLSLECTVEGTSNPNLYWYRQAAGRGLQLLFYSVGIGQISSEVPQNLSASRPQDRQFILSSKKLLLSDSGFYLCAWSLASNTEAFFGQGTRLTVV.

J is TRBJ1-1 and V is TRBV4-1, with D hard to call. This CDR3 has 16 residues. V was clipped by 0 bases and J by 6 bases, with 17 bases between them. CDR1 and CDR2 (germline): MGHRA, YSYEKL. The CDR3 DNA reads TGCGCCAGCAGCCAAGATCTTGGGCGGATCGGGGCTGAAGCTTTCTTT. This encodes CASSQDLGRIGAEAFF.

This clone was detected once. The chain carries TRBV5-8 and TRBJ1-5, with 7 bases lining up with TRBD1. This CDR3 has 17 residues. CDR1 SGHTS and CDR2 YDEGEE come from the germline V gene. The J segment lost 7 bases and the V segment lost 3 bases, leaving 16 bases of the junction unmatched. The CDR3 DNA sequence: TGTGCCAGCAGCTCATACTCGACAGGGATGATAGGACAGCCCCAGCATTTT. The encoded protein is CASSSYSTGMIGQPQHF.

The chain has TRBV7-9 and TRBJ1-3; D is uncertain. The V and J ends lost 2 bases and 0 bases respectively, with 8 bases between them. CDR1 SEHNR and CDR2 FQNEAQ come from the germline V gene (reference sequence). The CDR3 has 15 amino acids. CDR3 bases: TGTGCCAGCAGCTTATTCGAGCTCTCTGGAAACACCATATATTTT. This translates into CASSLFELSGNTIYF.

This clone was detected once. The CDR3 DNA sequence: TGTGCCAGCAGCCAATATCCACAGGGGGGGGATAGCAATCAGCCCCAGCATTTT. It codes for CASSQYPQGGDSNQPQHF. The rearrangement uses TRBV4-2 and TRBJ1-5; 8 bases map to TRBD1. The CDR3 contains 18 residues. Germline V gene sequence: CDR1 LGHNA, CDR2 YNFKEQ. The V gene end was trimmed by 2 bases and the J gene end by 0 bases; junction bases not matched to a gene: 9.

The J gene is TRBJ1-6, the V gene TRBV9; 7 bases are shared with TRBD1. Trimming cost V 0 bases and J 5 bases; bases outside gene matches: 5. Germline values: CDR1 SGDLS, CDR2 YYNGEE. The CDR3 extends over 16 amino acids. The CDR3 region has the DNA TGTGCCAGCAGCGTAGCACAGGGGAACGATAATTCACCCCTCCACTTT. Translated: CASSVAQGNDNSPLHF. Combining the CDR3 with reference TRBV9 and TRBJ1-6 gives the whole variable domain DSGVTQTPKHLITATGQRVTLRCSPRSGDLSVYWYQQSLDQGLQFLIQYYNGEERAKGNILERFSAQQFPDLHSELNLSSLELGDSALYFCASSVAQGNDNSPLHFGNGTRLTVT.

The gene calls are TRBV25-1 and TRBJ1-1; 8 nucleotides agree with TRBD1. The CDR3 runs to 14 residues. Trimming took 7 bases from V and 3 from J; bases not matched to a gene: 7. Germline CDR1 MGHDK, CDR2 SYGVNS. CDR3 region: CASMLAGQDTEAFF. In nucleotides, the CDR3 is TGTGCCAGCATGCTGGCGGGACAGGACACTGAAGCTTTCTTT.

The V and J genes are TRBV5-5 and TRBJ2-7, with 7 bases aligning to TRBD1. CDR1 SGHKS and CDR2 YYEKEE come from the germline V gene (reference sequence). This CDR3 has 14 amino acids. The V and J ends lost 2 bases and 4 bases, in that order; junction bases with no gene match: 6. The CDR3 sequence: CASSLGGAGYEQYF. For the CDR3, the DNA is TGTGCCAGCAGCTTAGGGGGCGCCGGGTACGAGCAGTACTTC.

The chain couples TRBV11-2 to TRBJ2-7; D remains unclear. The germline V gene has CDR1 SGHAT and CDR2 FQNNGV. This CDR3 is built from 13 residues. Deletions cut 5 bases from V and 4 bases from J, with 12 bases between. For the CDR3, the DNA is TGTGCCAGCAGCCGCCCCCCCGGGTACGAGCAGTACTTC. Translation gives CASSRPPGYEQYF.

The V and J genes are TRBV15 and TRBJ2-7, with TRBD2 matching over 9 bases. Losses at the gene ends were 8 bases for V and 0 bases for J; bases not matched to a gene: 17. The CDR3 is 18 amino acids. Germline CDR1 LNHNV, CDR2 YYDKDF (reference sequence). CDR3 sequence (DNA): TGTGCCACCTCGACCCTTTTTTCGCCTAGCGGGACCTCCTACGAGCAGTACTTC. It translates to CATSTLFSPSGTSYEQYF.